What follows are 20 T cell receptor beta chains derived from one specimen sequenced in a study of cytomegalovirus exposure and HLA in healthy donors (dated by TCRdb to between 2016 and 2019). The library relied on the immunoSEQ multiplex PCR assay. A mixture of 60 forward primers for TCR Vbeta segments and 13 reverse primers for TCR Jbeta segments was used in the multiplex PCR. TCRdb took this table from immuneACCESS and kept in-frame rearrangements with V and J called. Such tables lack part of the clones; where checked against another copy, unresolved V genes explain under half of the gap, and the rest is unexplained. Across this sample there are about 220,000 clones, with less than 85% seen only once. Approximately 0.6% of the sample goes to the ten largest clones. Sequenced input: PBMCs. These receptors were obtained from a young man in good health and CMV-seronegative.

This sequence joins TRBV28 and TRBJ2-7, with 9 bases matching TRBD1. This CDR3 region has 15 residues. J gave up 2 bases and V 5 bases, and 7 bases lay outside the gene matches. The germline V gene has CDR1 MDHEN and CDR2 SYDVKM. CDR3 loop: CASSGQGRRTYEQYF. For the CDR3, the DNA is TGTGCCAGCAGTGGACAGGGGCGCCGAACCTACGAGCAGTACTTC.

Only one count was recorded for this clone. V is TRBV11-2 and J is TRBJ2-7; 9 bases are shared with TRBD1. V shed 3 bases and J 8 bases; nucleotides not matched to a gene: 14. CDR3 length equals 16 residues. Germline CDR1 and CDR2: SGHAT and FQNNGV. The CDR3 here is CASSFASGTGYRQQYF. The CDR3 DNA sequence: TGTGCCAGCAGCTTCGCGTCCGGGACAGGGTATCGACAGCAGTACTTC.

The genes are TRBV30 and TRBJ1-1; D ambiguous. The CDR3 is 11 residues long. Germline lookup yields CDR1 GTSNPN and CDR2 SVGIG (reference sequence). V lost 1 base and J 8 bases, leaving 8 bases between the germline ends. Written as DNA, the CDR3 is TGTGCCTGGAGTGCGCAGATCGAAGCTTTCTTT. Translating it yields CAWSAQIEAFF.

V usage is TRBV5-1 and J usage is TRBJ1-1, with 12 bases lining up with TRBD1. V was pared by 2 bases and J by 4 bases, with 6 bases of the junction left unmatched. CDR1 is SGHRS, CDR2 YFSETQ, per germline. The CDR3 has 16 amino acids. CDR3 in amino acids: CASSFSSGQGATEAFF. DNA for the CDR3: TGCGCCAGCAGCTTTTCTTCGGGACAGGGGGCCACTGAAGCTTTCTTT.

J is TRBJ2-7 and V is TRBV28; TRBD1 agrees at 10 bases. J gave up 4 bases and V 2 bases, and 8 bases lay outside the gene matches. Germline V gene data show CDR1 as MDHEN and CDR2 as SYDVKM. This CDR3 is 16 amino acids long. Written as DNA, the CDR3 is TGTGCCAGCAGTTTAACGTCGACAGGGGGCTTATACGAGCAGTACTTC. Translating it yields CASSLTSTGGLYEQYF.

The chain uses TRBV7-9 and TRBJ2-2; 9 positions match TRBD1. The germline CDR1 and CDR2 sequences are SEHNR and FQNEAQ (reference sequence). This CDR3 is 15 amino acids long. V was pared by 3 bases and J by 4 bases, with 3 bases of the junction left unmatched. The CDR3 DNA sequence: TGTGCCAGCAGCTTGGTGGGACAGGGCACCGGGGAGCTGTTTTTT. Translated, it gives CASSLVGQGTGELFF.

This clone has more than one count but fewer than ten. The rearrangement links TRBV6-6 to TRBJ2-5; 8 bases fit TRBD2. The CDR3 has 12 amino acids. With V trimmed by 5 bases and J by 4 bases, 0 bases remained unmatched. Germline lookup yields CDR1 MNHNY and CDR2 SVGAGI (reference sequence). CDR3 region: CASSSGGETQYF. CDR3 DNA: TGTGCCAGCAGTAGCGGGGGAGAGACCCAGTACTTC.

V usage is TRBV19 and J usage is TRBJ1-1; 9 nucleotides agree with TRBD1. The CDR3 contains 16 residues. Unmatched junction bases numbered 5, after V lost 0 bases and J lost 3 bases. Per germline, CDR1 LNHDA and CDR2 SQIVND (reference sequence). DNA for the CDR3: TGTGCCAGTAGTATAGACGACAGGGGGAGGTACACTGAAGCTTTCTTT. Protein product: CASSIDDRGRYTEAFF.

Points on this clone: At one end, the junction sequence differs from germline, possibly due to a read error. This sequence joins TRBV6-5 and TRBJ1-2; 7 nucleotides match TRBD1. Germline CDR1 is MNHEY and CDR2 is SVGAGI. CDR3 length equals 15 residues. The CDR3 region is CASSDSTGTQEGYTF. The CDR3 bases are TGTGCCAGCAGTGACTCGACAGGGACTCAAGAGGGCTACACCTTC.

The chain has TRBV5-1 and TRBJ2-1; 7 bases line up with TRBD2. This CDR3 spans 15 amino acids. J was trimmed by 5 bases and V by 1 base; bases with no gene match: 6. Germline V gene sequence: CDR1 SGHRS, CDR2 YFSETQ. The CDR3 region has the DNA TGCGCCAGCAGCTTGCAGCTAGCGGACCACAATGAGCAGTTCTTC. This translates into CASSLQLADHNEQFF. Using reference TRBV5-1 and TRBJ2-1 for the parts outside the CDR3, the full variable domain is KAGVTQTPRYLIKTRGQQVTLSCSPISGHRSVSWYQQTPGQGLQFLFEYFSETQRNKGNFPGRFSGRQFSNSRSEMNVSTLELGDSALYLCASSLQLADHNEQFFGPGTRLTVL.

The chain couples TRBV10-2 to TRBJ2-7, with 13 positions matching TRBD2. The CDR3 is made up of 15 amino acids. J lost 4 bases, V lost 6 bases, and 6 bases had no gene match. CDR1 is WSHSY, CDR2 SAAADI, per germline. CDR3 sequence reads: CASRAGLAGAYEQYF. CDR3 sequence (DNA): TGCGCCAGCAGGGCTGGACTAGCGGGAGCGTACGAGCAGTACTTC.

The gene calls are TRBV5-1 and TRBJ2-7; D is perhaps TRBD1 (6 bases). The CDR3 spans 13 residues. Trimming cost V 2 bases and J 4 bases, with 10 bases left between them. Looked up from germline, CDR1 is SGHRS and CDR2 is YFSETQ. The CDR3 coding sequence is TGCGCCAGCAGCTTCGATAGGGGGTACGAGCAGTACTTC. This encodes CASSFDRGYEQYF.

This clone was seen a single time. CDR3 in DNA: TGCAGCGTTGAACCGGGACAGGGTATCGAAGCTTTCTTT. This sequence encodes CSVEPGQGIEAFF. This chain uses TRBV29-1 with TRBJ1-1; 9 nucleotides match TRBD1. The CDR3 has 13 amino acids. The trim removed 2 bases at V and 8 bases at J, leaving 6 bases unmatched. Germline CDR1 and CDR2: SQVTM and ANQGSEA. The full variable domain, its missing parts supplied by reference TRBV29-1 and TRBJ1-1, is SAVISQKPSRDICQRGTSLTIQCQVDSQVTMMFWYRQQPGQSLTLIATANQGSEATYESGFVIDKFPISRPNLTFSTLTVSNMSPEDSSIYLCSVEPGQGIEAFFGQGTRLTVV.

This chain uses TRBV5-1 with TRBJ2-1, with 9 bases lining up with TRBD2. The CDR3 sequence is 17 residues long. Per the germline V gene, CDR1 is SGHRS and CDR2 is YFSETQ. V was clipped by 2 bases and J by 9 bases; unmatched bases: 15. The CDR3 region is CASSLTSTSGLRSEQFF. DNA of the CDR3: TGCGCCAGCAGCTTAACCTCCACTAGCGGGTTACGAAGTGAGCAGTTCTTC.

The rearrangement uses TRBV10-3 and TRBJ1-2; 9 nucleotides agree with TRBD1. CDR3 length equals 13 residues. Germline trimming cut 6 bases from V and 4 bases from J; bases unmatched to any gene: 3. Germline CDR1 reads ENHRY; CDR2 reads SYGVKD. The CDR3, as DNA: TGTGCCATCAGGTCGGACAGGGGCTATGGCTACACCTTC. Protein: CAIRSDRGYGYTF.

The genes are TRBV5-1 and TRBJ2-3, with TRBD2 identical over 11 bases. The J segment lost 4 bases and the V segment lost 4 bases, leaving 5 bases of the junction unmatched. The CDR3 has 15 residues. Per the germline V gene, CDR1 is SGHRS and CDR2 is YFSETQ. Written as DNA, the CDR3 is TGCGCCAGCAGCCGGGGTAGCGGGAGGGCAGATACGCAGTATTTT. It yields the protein CASSRGSGRADTQYF.

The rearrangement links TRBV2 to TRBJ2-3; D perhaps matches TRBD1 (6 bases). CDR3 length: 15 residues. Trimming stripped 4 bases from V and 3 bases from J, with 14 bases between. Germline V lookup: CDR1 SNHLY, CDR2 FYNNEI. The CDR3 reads CASSGTVEITDTQYF. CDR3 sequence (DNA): TGTGCCAGCAGTGGGACAGTGGAAATAACAGATACGCAGTATTTT. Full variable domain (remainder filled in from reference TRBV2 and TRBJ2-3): EPEVTQTPSHQVTQMGQEVILRCVPISNHLYFYWYRQILGQKVEFLVSFYNNEISEKSEIFDDQFSVERPDGSNFTLKIRSTKLEDSAMYFCASSGTVEITDTQYFGPGTRLTVL.

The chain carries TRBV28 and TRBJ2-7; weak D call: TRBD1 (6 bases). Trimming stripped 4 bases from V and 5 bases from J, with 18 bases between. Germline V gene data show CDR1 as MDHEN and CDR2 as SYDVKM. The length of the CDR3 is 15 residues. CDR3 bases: TGTGCCAGCAGTTCACTTACGGGACAAATCGACGAGCAGTACTTC. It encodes CASSSLTGQIDEQYF.

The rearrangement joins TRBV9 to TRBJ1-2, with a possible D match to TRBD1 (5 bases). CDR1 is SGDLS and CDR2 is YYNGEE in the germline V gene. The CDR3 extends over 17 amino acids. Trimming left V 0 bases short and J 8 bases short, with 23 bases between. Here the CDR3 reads CASSVGGGGVDPRGYTF. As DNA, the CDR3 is TGTGCCAGCAGCGTAGGGGGCGGGGGTGTAGACCCGAGGGGCTACACCTTC.

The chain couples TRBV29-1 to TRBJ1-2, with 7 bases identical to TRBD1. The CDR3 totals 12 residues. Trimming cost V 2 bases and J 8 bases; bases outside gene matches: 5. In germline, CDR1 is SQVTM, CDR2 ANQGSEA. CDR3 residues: CSVEKGAGGYTF. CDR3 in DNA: TGCAGCGTTGAAAAGGGGGCGGGGGGCTACACCTTC.